A single T cell receptor (beta chain) is shown here with its context. Using immunoSEQ multiplex PCR, the repertoire was profiled, and TCRdb retains in-frame clones only, with some absent. The data contain roughly 330,000 clones, about 85% of them singletons. These data originate in a study of cytomegalovirus exposure and HLA in healthy donors. Sequencing was carried out using PBMCs. This clonotype was sampled from a woman aged 25 to 39 in good health and CMV-seropositive.

The DNA of the CDR3 is TGTGCCAGCAGTTGGACAGGGGGTAACTATGGCTACACCTTC. Translated: CASSWTGGNYGYTF. This chain joins TRBV28 and TRBJ1-2; 10 bases line up with TRBD1. The V and J ends lost 4 bases and 1 base, in that order; junction bases with no gene match: 0. Germline V gene sequence: CDR1 MDHEN, CDR2 SYDVKM. This CDR3 is built from 14 residues.